Each of the 20 T cell receptor beta chains below was sequenced from the same sample in a study of OX40 agonist ivuxolimab in advanced cancers. The protocol was immunoSEQ multiplex PCR, while the TCRdb copy is restricted to in-frame clones and leaves out a portion. The sample includes about 110,000 clones, more than 85% of them seen just once. The sequenced sample was CD4+ or CD8+ T cells sorted from blood, obtained in a trial of the OX40 agonist ivuxolimab. These receptor sequences come from an adult with an advanced solid tumor such as melanoma, head and neck, liver or kidney cancer.

This rearrangement joins TRBV5-1 to TRBJ1-6; D not resolved. Trimming took 0 bases from V and 7 from J, leaving 14 bases between them. CDR1 and CDR2 (germline): SGHRS, YFSETQ. The length of the CDR3 is 16 residues. As DNA, the CDR3 is TGCGCCAGCAGCTTGGGAGCAAACGACGGCAATTCACCCCTCCACTTT. Its translation: CASSLGANDGNSPLHF.

The chain has TRBV30 and TRBJ2-2; possible D gene TRBD1, 6 bases. Per the germline V gene, CDR1 is GTSNPN and CDR2 is SVGIG (reference sequence). The CDR3 is 16 amino acids. The V end was cut by 5 bases, the J end by 4 bases, with 20 bases between. This chain's CDR3 is CAWDRGLDISTGELFF. CDR3 DNA sequence: TGTGCCTGGGATAGGGGGTTGGACATATCCACCGGGGAGCTGTTTTTT.

Comment on this clone: This specimen includes other DNA sequences encoding the same CDR3. The genes are TRBV5-1 and TRBJ1-1, with D uncertain. CDR1 is SGHRS and CDR2 is YFSETQ in the germline V gene. The germline V and J ends were trimmed by 0 bases and 1 base, with 7 bases remaining between them. The CDR3 runs to 14 residues. In DNA, the CDR3 is TGCGCCAGCAGCTTGGGTGCTGCGAACACTGAAGCTTTCTTT. Its protein product is CASSLGAANTEAFF.

The chain has TRBV10-1 and TRBJ2-5; D not certain. Germline V CDR1 and CDR2: WNHNN, SYGVQD (reference sequence). The V end lost 3 bases, the J end lost 5 bases, and 13 bases lay between the germline ends. The CDR3 has 14 residues. CDR3 amino acids: CASSESRALETQYF. The CDR3 DNA reads TGCGCCAGCAGTGAATCCCGGGCTTTGGAGACCCAGTACTTC.

The chain recombines TRBV18 with TRBJ1-1, with D perhaps TRBD1 (6 bases). Germline V gene data show CDR1 as KGHSH and CDR2 as LQKENI. V shed 3 bases and J shed 5 bases, with 13 bases lying between them. This CDR3 contains 14 residues. This CDR3 is CASSPNSGDTEAFF. CDR3 DNA: TGTGCCAGCTCACCTAACTCAGGGGATACTGAAGCTTTCTTT.

The gene calls are TRBV19 and TRBJ2-1; D remains ambiguous. Trimming took 4 bases from V and 7 from J, leaving 14 bases between them. CDR1 and CDR2 from the germline V gene are LNHDA and SQIVND (reference sequence). The CDR3 contains 14 residues. The CDR3 sequence is CASSTHPANNEQFF. CDR3 coding DNA: TGTGCCAGTAGTACCCACCCGGCCAATAATGAGCAGTTCTTC. Variable domain in full (rest from reference TRBV19 and TRBJ2-1): DGGITQSPKYLFRKEGQNVTLSCEQNLNHDAMYWYRQDPGQGLRLIYYSQIVNDFQKGDIAEGYSVSREKKESFPLTVTSAQKNPTAFYLCASSTHPANNEQFFGPGTRLTVL.

The chain uses TRBV5-1 and TRBJ2-5; maybe TRBD2 (5 bases). V shed 0 bases and J shed 4 bases, with 16 bases lying between them. Germline-derived CDR1 and CDR2 are SGHRS and YFSETQ. There are 16 residues in the CDR3. This chain's CDR3 is CASSLEVGRARETQYF. Here the CDR3 DNA reads TGCGCCAGCAGCTTGGAGGTAGGGCGGGCTCGAGAGACCCAGTACTTC.

This chain uses TRBV7-2 with TRBJ1-2; 7 bases align to TRBD1. Germline V gene lookup returns CDR1 SGHTA and CDR2 FQGNSA. The CDR3 is 14 residues long. After removal of 5 bases from V and 3 bases from J, the junction contained 6 bases not matched to a gene. CDR3 bases: TGTGCCAGCAGCACCGTAGGGACAGACTATGGCTACACCTTC. The encoded protein is CASSTVGTDYGYTF.

V and J are TRBV11-2 and TRBJ2-7; D not resolved. CDR1 and CDR2 (germline): SGHAT, FQNNGV. This CDR3 comprises 11 residues. Trimming cost V 0 bases and J 7 bases, with 4 bases left between them. In DNA form, the CDR3 reads TGTGCCAGCAGCTTAGATCGTGAGCAGTACTTC. It is translated as CASSLDREQYF.

This clone is a singleton in its sample. The rearrangement joins TRBV11-2 to TRBJ2-7; maybe TRBD1 (5 bases). The germline V gene has CDR1 SGHAT and CDR2 FQNNGV. The CDR3 is made up of 12 amino acids. With 6 bases removed from V and 2 bases from J, the gap between germline ends came to 8 bases. CDR3 amino acids: CASRGQAYEQYF. The CDR3 nucleotides read TGTGCCAGCAGGGGGCAGGCCTACGAGCAGTACTTC. The full variable domain, in which reference TRBV11-2 and TRBJ2-7 provide the parts outside the CDR3, is EAGVAQSPRYKIIEKRQSVAFWCNPISGHATLYWYQQILGQGPKLLIQFQNNGVVDDSQLPKDRFSAERLKGVDSTLKIQPAKLEDSAVYLCASRGQAYEQYFGPGTRLTVT.

J is TRBJ2-1 and V is TRBV18; the D gene is possibly TRBD2 (6 bases). V was trimmed by 4 bases and J by 2 bases, leaving 9 bases between them. The germline CDR1 and CDR2 sequences are KGHSH and LQKENI. The CDR3 loop spans 14 amino acids. Written as DNA, the CDR3 is TGTGCCAGCTCACGCGGGGCACCCTACAATGAGCAGTTCTTC. It specifies CASSRGAPYNEQFF. Variable domain in full (rest from reference TRBV18 and TRBJ2-1): NAGVMQNPRHLVRRRGQEARLRCSPMKGHSHVYWYRQLPEEGLKFMVYLQKENIIDESGMPKERFSAEFPKEGPSILRIQQVVRGDSAAYFCASSRGAPYNEQFFGPGTRLTVL.

This chain joins TRBV5-1 and TRBJ2-7; D gene uncertain. From germline, CDR1 is SGHRS and CDR2 YFSETQ. The CDR3 runs 17 residues. Trimming cost V 7 bases and J 0 bases, with 23 bases left between them. CDR3 DNA sequence: TGCGCCAGCCGTAAAGCCTACACGCGAACAAGCTCCTACGAGCAGTACTTC. Translation: CASRKAYTRTSSYEQYF.

The CDR3 loop is CASSYSWDRAFDGYTF. In DNA form, the CDR3 reads TGTGCCAGCAGTTACTCCTGGGACAGGGCTTTCGATGGCTACACCTTC. The rearrangement uses TRBV6-5 and TRBJ1-2, with TRBD1 matching over 9 bases. The germline V gene encodes CDR1 MNHEY and CDR2 SVGAGI. V was clipped by 0 bases and J by 6 bases; unmatched bases: 8. The CDR3 is 16 amino acids.

The V gene is TRBV29-1, the J gene TRBJ2-1; 11 nucleotides match TRBD2. Germline V gives CDR1 SQVTM, CDR2 ANQGSEA. This CDR3 spans 13 amino acids. The trim removed 6 bases at V and 12 bases at J, leaving 10 bases unmatched. This CDR3 is CSVYLTSGSRQFF. For the CDR3, the DNA is TGCAGCGTCTACCTCACTAGCGGGAGCCGGCAGTTCTTC.

The rearrangement joins TRBV5-8 to TRBJ1-5; D ambiguous. Germline V CDR1 and CDR2: SGHTS, YDEGEE. The CDR3 consists of 14 residues. Between the trimmed V and J ends, which lost 4 bases and 7 bases, there was a span of 15 bases. CDR3 nucleotides: TGTGCCAGCAGCCTCGTGGCCGGCGGGCAGCCCCAGCATTTT. Its protein is CASSLVAGGQPQHF.

The sample holds a few counts of this clone. The rearrangement uses TRBV11-2 and TRBJ1-1; no reliable D call. The ends were cut back, 4 bases at V and 0 bases at J, with 12 bases in the middle. Germline V CDR1 and CDR2: SGHAT, FQNNGV. This CDR3 is built from 15 residues. CDR3 sequence (DNA): TGTGCCAGCAGCTCCCAATTCGTCATGAACACTGAAGCTTTCTTT. Encoded protein: CASSSQFVMNTEAFF.

The V call is TRBV7-3, the J call TRBJ2-2; D might be TRBD1 (5 bases). CDR3 length equals 15 residues. Trimming pared 5 bases from V and 2 bases from J, leaving 12 bases between. Germline V gene sequence: CDR1 SGHTA, CDR2 FQGTGA. The CDR3 bases are TGTGCCAGCAGCCCGGACACTCGAAACACCGGGGAGCTGTTTTTT. This codes for CASSPDTRNTGELFF.

This chain connects TRBV5-5 to TRBJ1-3, with D unclear. V lost 4 bases to trimming and J lost 0 bases, with 5 bases between them. This CDR3 is built from 13 residues. Germline V gene data show CDR1 as SGHKS and CDR2 as YYEKEE (reference sequence). CDR3 residues: CASSRFSGNTIYF. DNA of the CDR3: TGTGCCAGCAGCAGGTTCTCTGGAAACACCATATATTTT.

Only one count was recorded for this clone. The rearrangement joins TRBV4-2 to TRBJ2-7; 9 positions agree with TRBD1. Trimming took 4 bases from V and 0 from J; bases not matched to a gene: 10. Germline V lookup: CDR1 LGHNA, CDR2 YNFKEQ. The CDR3 has 17 residues. The CDR3 loop reads CASSLVQGALSSYEQYF. The CDR3 coding sequence is TGTGCCAGCAGCCTAGTACAGGGGGCACTAAGCTCCTACGAGCAGTACTTC.

The genes are TRBV18 and TRBJ2-1, with TRBD2 matching 7 bases. From germline, CDR1 is KGHSH and CDR2 LQKENI. This CDR3 is built from 15 residues. V was clipped by 3 bases and J by 3 bases; unmatched bases: 5. The CDR3 DNA is TGTGCCAGCTCACCGGGGAGCGGGATCTACAATGAGCAGTTCTTC. This gives the protein CASSPGSGIYNEQFF.